A selection of T cell receptor beta chains follows, all from one sample in a study of control samples from healthy donors and cancer patients. Profiling relied on immunoSEQ multiplex PCR, and the TCRdb table lists in-frame clones only, not all of them. Of roughly 150,000 clones listed, over 90% are singletons. Sample: blood. These receptors came from a man in his forties or fifties in good health. The CDR3 runs from the conserved cysteine through the conserved F or W. A D gene is named only where the DNA matches it firmly. Rows may omit the clone size; those that give it use once, few, many or a size class.

len,v_gene,j_gene,abundance,d_gene,CDR3aa,CDR3nt
13,TRBV19,TRBJ1-6,NA,NA,CASRDGNNSPLHF,TGTGCCAGTAGGGACGGCAATAATTCACCCCTCCACTTT
15,TRBV5-1,TRBJ1-2,few,TRBD1,CASSFLVGQTQGYTF,TGCGCCAGCAGCTTTCTTGTGGGACAGACCCAAGGCTACACCTTC
11,TRBV20-1,TRBJ2-1,NA,NA,CSARDRGEQFF,TGCAGTGCTAGAGATCGTGGCGAGCAGTTCTTC
15,TRBV20-1,TRBJ2-7,NA,TRBD2,CSASHLAGGTYEQYF,TGCAGTGCTAGTCACCTAGCGGGAGGAACCTACGAGCAGTACTTC
12,TRBV19,TRBJ2-1,NA,NA,CASSIDLREQFF,TGTGCCAGTAGTATAGATCTACGGGAGCAGTTCTTC
14,TRBV2,TRBJ2-7,NA,TRBD2,CASGPGLAGDREYF,TGTGCCAGTGGACCGGGACTAGCGGGAGATCGGGAGTACTTC
16,TRBV7-2,TRBJ2-1,NA,TRBD2,CASSLVAGSSYNEQFF,TGTGCCAGCAGCTTAGTAGCGGGGAGCTCCTACAATGAGCAGTTCTTC
15,TRBV7-9,TRBJ2-5,NA,TRBD2,CASSIGTSGTETQYF,TGTGCCAGCAGCATTGGGACTAGCGGGACTGAGACCCAGTACTTC
15,TRBV4-1,TRBJ1-2,once,NA,CASSQAMTRNYGYTF,TGCGCCAGCAGCCAGGCTATGACAAGAAACTATGGCTACACCTTC
14,TRBV3-1/TRBV3-2,TRBJ1-2,NA,TRBD1,CASSPPGGSSGYTF,TGTGCCAGCAGCCCCCCAGGGGGATCCTCTGGCTACACCTTC
13,TRBV11-2,TRBJ1-6,once,TRBD1,CASSENRGSPLHF,TGTGCCAGCAGCGAGAACAGGGGCTCACCCCTCCACTTT
13,TRBV28,TRBJ1-5,NA,NA,CASLVRIDQPQHF,TGTGCCAGCCTTGTAAGGATCGATCAGCCCCAGCATTTT
14,TRBV18,TRBJ2-7,NA,NA,CASSRREAGYEQYF,TGTGCCAGCTCACGACGGGAAGCAGGATACGAGCAGTACTTC
16,TRBV11-1,TRBJ2-1,NA,TRBD2,CASSSGLAGAYNEQFF,TGTGCCAGCAGCTCGGGACTAGCGGGAGCCTACAATGAGCAGTTCTTC
14,TRBV9,TRBJ2-1,NA,NA,CASSVVSHTGEQFF,TGTGCCAGCAGCGTAGTTTCCCATACTGGTGAGCAGTTCTTC
13,TRBV27,TRBJ2-5,NA,NA,CASSPPSQETQYF,TGTGCCAGCAGTCCCCCTAGCCAAGAGACCCAGTACTTC
12,TRBV21-1,TRBJ1-3,NA,NA,CEPRTDGNTIYF,TGTGAGCCCCGGACAGATGGAAACACCATATATTTT
13,TRBV12-3/TRBV12-4,TRBJ2-7,NA,NA,CASSKTGDYEQYF,TGTGCCAGCAGCAAGACAGGTGACTACGAGCAGTACTTC
13,TRBV4-1,TRBJ2-3,NA,NA,CASSHAHTDTQYF,TGCGCCAGCAGCCACGCCCACACAGATACGCAGTATTTT
13,TRBV7-9,TRBJ2-1,NA,NA,CASSLTAGNEQFF,TGTGCCAGCAGCTTAACAGCTGGAAATGAGCAGTTCTTC
15,TRBV19,TRBJ2-1,NA,TRBD1,CASSIFRDRTNEQFF,TGTGCCAGTAGTATCTTCCGGGACAGGACCAATGAGCAGTTCTTC
15,TRBV6-5,TRBJ2-5,NA,NA,CASSTAGQPQETQYF,TGTGCCAGCAGTACGGCGGGACAGCCCCAAGAGACCCAGTACTTC
14,TRBV10-3,TRBJ1-1,NA,NA,CAISEEGEGTEAFF,TGTGCCATCAGTGAGGAGGGGGAAGGCACTGAAGCTTTCTTT
15,TRBV7-9,TRBJ2-7,NA,NA,CASTPPGRNLARQYF,TGTGCCAGCACTCCCCCCGGCAGAAACCTCGCGCGTCAGTACTTC
13,TRBV2,TRBJ1-2,few,TRBD1,CASPGTGVYGYTF,TGTGCCAGCCCCGGGACAGGGGTCTATGGCTACACCTTC
18,TRBV15,TRBJ2-7,once,TRBD2,CATSRDLGLAGPGGEQYF,TGTGCCACCAGCAGAGATCTGGGGCTAGCAGGCCCGGGAGGCGAGCAGTACTTC
12,TRBV24-1,TRBJ2-1,NA,NA,CATKTTSNEQFF,TGTGCCACCAAGACGACTAGCAATGAGCAGTTCTTC
15,TRBV7-9,TRBJ2-1,NA,TRBD2,CASSPTSGRFNEQFF,TGTGCCAGCAGCCCGACTAGCGGGAGGTTCAATGAGCAGTTCTTC
15,TRBV7-9,TRBJ2-2,NA,TRBD2,CASSTGLAATGELFF,TGTGCCAGCAGCACGGGACTAGCGGCCACCGGGGAGCTGTTTTTT
12,TRBV19,TRBJ2-1,NA,NA,CASSIYFNEQFF,TGTGCCAGTAGTATATACTTCAATGAGCAGTTCTTC
16,TRBV6-5,TRBJ2-7,NA,NA,CASSYADQRIAYEQYF,TGTGCCAGCAGTTATGCGGACCAGCGGATCGCCTACGAGCAGTACTTC
20,TRBV5-1,TRBJ2-5,NA,TRBD2,CASSLARLAGRNPYQETQYF,TGCGCCAGCAGCTTGGCCCGGCTAGCGGGACGTAACCCGTACCAAGAGACCCAGTACTTC
17,TRBV24-1,TRBJ1-4,once,TRBD1,CATSDGLTGTGREKLFF,TGTGCCACCAGTGATGGCTTAACCGGGACAGGGCGTGAAAAACTGTTTTTT
15,TRBV5-1,TRBJ2-7,once,TRBD2,CASRLGGLFVYEQYF,TGCGCCAGCCGCCTGGGGGGGTTATTCGTCTACGAGCAGTACTTC
15,TRBV4-1,TRBJ1-5,NA,TRBD1,CASSPVRQGDQPQHF,TGCGCCAGCAGCCCAGTGCGACAGGGTGATCAACCCCAGCATTTT
16,TRBV27,TRBJ1-5,few,NA,CAILIREVYSNQPQHF,TGTGCCATCTTGATTAGGGAGGTGTATAGCAATCAGCCCCAGCATTTT
13,TRBV20-1,TRBJ2-7,NA,NA,CSASVTNVHEQYF,TGCAGTGCTAGTGTCACCAACGTCCACGAGCAGTACTTC
15,TRBV2,TRBJ2-1,NA,TRBD2,CASRAIAGGPNEQFF,TGTGCCAGCAGGGCGATAGCGGGAGGGCCAAATGAGCAGTTCTTC
14,TRBV5-1,TRBJ2-4,NA,NA,CASADLAPKNIQYF,TGCGCCAGCGCTGATCTAGCGCCAAAAAACATTCAGTACTTC
16,TRBV7-9,TRBJ1-5,many,TRBD1,CASSAGTGGFNQPQHF,TGTGCCAGCAGCGCCGGGACAGGGGGTTTCAATCAGCCCCAGCATTTT
16,TRBV27,TRBJ2-1,NA,TRBD1,CASSSIWTGPGDEQFF,TGTGCCAGCAGTTCCATCTGGACAGGTCCCGGGGATGAGCAGTTCTTC
12,TRBV25-1,TRBJ1-2,NA,NA,CASSDYRYGYTF,TGTGCCAGCAGTGACTATCGCTATGGCTACACCTTC
14,TRBV5-5,TRBJ2-2,NA,TRBD1,CASSRDSNTGELFF,TGTGCCAGCAGCCGGGACAGCAACACCGGGGAGCTGTTTTTT
14,TRBV18,TRBJ2-4,NA,NA,CASSPPGRRNIQYF,TGTGCCAGCTCACCACCCGGTAGGCGAAACATTCAGTACTTC
14,TRBV28,TRBJ1-5,NA,NA,CASSLDGTNQPQHF,TGTGCCAGCAGTTTAGATGGAACCAATCAGCCCCAGCATTTT
14,TRBV6-6,TRBJ2-7,NA,NA,CASTMDGIGYEQYF,TGTGCCAGCACCATGGATGGAATCGGGTACGAGCAGTACTTC
16,TRBV19,TRBJ2-7,once,NA,CASSIDGQSLGYEQYF,TGTGCCAGTAGTATAGATGGTCAGTCCCTGGGCTACGAGCAGTACTTC
15,TRBV13,TRBJ2-1,NA,NA,CASSLVQHIVNEQFF,TGTGCCAGCAGCTTAGTACAGCATATAGTAAATGAGCAGTTCTTC
14,TRBV7-2,TRBJ2-7,NA,NA,CASSLGGLTYEQYF,TGTGCCAGCAGCCTAGGGGGACTGACCTACGAGCAGTACTTC
13,TRBV3-1/TRBV3-2,TRBJ2-1,once,NA,CASSLGGYNEQFF,TGTGCCAGCAGTCTCGGCGGCTACAATGAGCAGTTCTTC